This T cell receptor (beta chain) was identified during a study of blood T cell repertoires in COVID-19. In the study overall: Sources were T cells, B-cell-depleted T cells, or PBMCs; the material itself was cDNA or gDNA.

Only in-frame clones appear in the TCRdb table, and some are missing; sequencing was by immunoSEQ multiplex PCR. This table has roughly 130,000 clones, 87% appearing once. From germline, CDR1 is GTSNPN and CDR2 SVGIG (reference sequence). The CDR3 is 13 amino acids. V was trimmed by 5 bases and J by 0 bases, leaving 10 bases between them. The origin of this receptor is an older woman with acute or convalescent COVID-19. This chain connects TRBV30 to TRBJ1-1; no clear D. The sequencing input was peripheral blood. The CDR3 region has the DNA TGTGCCTGGGAAAAAGACATGAACACTGAAGCTTTCTTT. Its protein product is CAWEKDMNTEAFF. Combining the CDR3 with reference TRBV30 and TRBJ1-1 gives the whole variable domain SQTIHQWPATLVQPVGSPLSLECTVEGTSNPNLYWYRQAAGRGLQLLFYSVGIGQISSEVPQNLSASRPQDRQFILSSKKLLLSDSGFYLCAWEKDMNTEAFFGQGTRLTVV.